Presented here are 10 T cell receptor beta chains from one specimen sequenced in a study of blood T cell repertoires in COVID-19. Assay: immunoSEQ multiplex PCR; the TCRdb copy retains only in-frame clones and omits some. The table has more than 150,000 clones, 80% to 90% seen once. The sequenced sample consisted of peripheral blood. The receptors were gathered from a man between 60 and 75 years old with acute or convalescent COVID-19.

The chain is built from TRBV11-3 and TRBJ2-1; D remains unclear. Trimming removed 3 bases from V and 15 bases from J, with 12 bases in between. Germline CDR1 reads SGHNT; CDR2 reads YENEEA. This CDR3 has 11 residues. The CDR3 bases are TGTGCCAGCAGCTTTGGTCCAGGCCGGTTCTTC. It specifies CASSFGPGRFF.

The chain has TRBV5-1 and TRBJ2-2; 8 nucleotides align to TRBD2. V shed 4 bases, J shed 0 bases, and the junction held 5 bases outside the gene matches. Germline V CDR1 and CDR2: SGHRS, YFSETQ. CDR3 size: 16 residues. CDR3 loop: CASSAASGSNTGELFF. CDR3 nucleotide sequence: TGCGCCAGCAGCGCTGCTAGCGGGTCGAACACCGGGGAGCTGTTTTTT.

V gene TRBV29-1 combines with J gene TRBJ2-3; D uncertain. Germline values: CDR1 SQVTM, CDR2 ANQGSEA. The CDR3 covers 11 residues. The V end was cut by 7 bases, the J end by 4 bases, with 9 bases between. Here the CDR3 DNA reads TGCAGCGCCCTCCAGGCAGATACGCAGTATTTT. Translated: CSALQADTQYF.

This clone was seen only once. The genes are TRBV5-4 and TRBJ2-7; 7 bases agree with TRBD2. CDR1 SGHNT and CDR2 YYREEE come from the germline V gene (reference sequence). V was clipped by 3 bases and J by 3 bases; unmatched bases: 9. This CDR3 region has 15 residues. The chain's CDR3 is CASSSPGRVVYEQYF. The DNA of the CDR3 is TGTGCCAGCAGCTCCCCTGGGAGGGTAGTCTACGAGCAGTACTTC.

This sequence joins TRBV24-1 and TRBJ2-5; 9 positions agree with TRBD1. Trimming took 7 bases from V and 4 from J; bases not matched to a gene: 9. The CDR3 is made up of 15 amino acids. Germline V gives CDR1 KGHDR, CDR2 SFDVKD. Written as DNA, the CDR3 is TGTGCCACCAGAGCACAGGGGGCGCAGGGAGAGACCCAGTACTTC. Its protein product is CATRAQGAQGETQYF.

The CDR3 region is CASRLRGRTEAFF. CDR3 in DNA: TGCGCCAGCAGGTTGAGGGGGCGGACTGAAGCTTTCTTT. The chain uses TRBV5-1 and TRBJ1-1; 7 nucleotides align to TRBD1. The CDR3 extends over 13 amino acids. V lost 5 bases and J lost 5; bases outside the gene matches: 6. Germline CDR1 and CDR2: SGHRS and YFSETQ.

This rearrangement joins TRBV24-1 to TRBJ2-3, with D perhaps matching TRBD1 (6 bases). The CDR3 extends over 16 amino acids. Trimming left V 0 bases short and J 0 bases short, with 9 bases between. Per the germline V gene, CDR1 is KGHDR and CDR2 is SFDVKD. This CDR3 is CATSDLGRGSTDTQYF. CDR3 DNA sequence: TGTGCCACCAGTGATTTGGGCAGGGGAAGCACAGATACGCAGTATTTT.

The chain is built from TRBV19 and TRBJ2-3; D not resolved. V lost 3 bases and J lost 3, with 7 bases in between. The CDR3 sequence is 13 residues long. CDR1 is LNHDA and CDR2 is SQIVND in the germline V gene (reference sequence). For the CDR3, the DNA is TGTGCCAGTAGTATCCTCCGGACAGATACGCAGTATTTT. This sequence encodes CASSILRTDTQYF. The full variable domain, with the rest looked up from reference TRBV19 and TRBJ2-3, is DGGITQSPKYLFRKEGQNVTLSCEQNLNHDAMYWYRQDPGQGLRLIYYSQIVNDFQKGDIAEGYSVSREKKESFPLTVTSAQKNPTAFYLCASSILRTDTQYFGPGTRLTVL.

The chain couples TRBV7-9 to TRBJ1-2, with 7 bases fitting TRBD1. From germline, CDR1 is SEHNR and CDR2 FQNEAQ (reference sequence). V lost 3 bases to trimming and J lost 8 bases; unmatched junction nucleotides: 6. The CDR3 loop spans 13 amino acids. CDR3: CASSLTGNRGYTF. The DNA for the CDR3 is TGTGCCAGCAGCTTGACAGGGAATCGGGGCTACACCTTC.

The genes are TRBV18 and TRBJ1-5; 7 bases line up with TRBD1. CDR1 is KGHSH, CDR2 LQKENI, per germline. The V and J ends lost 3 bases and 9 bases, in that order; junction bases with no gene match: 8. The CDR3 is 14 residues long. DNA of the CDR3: TGTGCCAGCTCACCTATACAGGCAGGGGGGCCCCAGCATTTT. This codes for CASSPIQAGGPQHF. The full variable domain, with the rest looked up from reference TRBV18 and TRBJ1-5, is NAGVMQNPRHLVRRRGQEARLRCSPMKGHSHVYWYRQLPEEGLKFMVYLQKENIIDESGMPKERFSAEFPKEGPSILRIQQVVRGDSAAYFCASSPIQAGGPQHFGDGTRLSIL.